The 6 T cell receptor beta chains in this list originate from one sample, sequenced in a study of PD-L1 blockade in urothelial cancer. Some clones are missing from TCRdb's copy, which holds only in-frame ones; the method was immunoSEQ multiplex PCR. The sample has 40,000 to 55,000 clones, about 80% seen once. The material sequenced was PBMCs, taken around atezolizumab (anti-PD-L1) treatment. Source of these receptors: a man in his forties with urothelial cancer.

The CDR3 region is CASRGTGGYGYTF. The CDR3 coding sequence is TGTGCCAGCAGAGGGACAGGGGGTTATGGCTACACCTTC. The V and J genes are TRBV28 and TRBJ1-2, with TRBD1 matching over 11 bases. CDR1 is MDHEN, CDR2 SYDVKM, per germline. V was clipped by 6 bases and J by 5 bases; unmatched bases: 2. The CDR3 is made up of 13 amino acids.

The chain couples TRBV30 to TRBJ2-1; 11 bases agree with TRBD2. This CDR3 has 16 residues. Unmatched junction bases numbered 9, after V lost 4 bases and J lost 4 bases. The germline V gene has CDR1 GTSNPN and CDR2 SVGIG (reference sequence). Written as DNA, the CDR3 is TGTGCCTGGATCGCCCCGGGACTAGCGGTATACAATGAGCAGTTCTTC. Protein: CAWIAPGLAVYNEQFF.

V is TRBV6-5 and J is TRBJ2-3, with D perhaps matching TRBD1 (5 bases). The V end lost 2 bases, the J end lost 6 bases, and 12 bases lay between the germline ends. The CDR3 runs to 14 residues. Germline V gene sequence: CDR1 MNHEY, CDR2 SVGAGI. The CDR3 protein is CASSYGHSLDTQYF. In nucleotides, the CDR3 is TGTGCCAGCAGTTACGGACACTCCCTGGATACGCAGTATTTT.

The genes are TRBV7-8 and TRBJ2-5; 9 bases map to TRBD1. Germline-derived CDR1 and CDR2 are SGHVS and FQNEAQ. The CDR3 consists of 16 residues. Germline trimming cut 5 bases from V and 7 bases from J; bases unmatched to any gene: 14. This CDR3 is CASSLTRQGGGRTQYF. CDR3 nucleotide sequence: TGTGCCAGCAGCCTCACCCGACAGGGGGGAGGGAGGACCCAGTACTTC.

The J gene is TRBJ2-5, the V gene TRBV13; 14 nucleotides align to TRBD2. Germline trimming cut 3 bases from V and 2 bases from J; bases unmatched to any gene: 2. This CDR3 spans 16 amino acids. From germline, CDR1 is PRHDT and CDR2 FYEKMQ (reference sequence). DNA of the CDR3: TGTGCCAGCAGCTTGACTAGCGGGAGGGGGCAAGAGACCCAGTACTTC. Protein: CASSLTSGRGQETQYF.

This clone was found once. The gene calls are TRBV27 and TRBJ1-1; 7 bases map to TRBD1. The germline CDR1 and CDR2 sequences are MNHEY and SMNVEV (reference sequence). The CDR3 sequence is 14 residues long. V lost 5 bases to trimming and J lost 1 base; unmatched junction nucleotides: 4. In DNA, the CDR3 is TGTGCCAGCAGTCCAGGGACAGCGAACACTGAAGCTTTCTTT. As protein: CASSPGTANTEAFF.